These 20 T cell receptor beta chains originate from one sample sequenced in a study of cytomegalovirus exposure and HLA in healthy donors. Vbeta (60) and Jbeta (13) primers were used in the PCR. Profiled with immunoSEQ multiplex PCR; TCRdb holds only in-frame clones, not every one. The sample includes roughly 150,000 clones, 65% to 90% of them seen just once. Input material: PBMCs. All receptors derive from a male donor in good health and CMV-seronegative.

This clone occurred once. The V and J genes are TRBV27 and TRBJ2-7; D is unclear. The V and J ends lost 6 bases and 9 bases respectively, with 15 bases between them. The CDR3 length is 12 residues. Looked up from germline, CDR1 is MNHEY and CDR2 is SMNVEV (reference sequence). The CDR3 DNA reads TGTGCCAGCAGACGGCAGGCTGGCGTGCAGTACTTC. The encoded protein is CASRRQAGVQYF.

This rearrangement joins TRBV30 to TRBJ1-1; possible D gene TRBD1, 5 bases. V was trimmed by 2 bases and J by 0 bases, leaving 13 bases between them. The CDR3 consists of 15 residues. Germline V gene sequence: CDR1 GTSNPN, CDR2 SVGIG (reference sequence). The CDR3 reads CAWSPGGHMNTEAFF. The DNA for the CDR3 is TGTGCCTGGAGTCCCGGGGGTCACATGAACACTGAAGCTTTCTTT.

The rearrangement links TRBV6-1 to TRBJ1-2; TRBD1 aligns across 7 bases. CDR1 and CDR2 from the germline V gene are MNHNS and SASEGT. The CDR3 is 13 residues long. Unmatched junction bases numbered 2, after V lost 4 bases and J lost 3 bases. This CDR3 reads CASSADRDYGYTF. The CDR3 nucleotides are TGTGCCAGCAGTGCAGACAGGGACTATGGCTACACCTTC.

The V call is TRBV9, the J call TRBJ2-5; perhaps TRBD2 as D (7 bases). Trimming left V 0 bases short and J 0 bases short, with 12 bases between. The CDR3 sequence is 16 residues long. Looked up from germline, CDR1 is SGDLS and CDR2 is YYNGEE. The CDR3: CASSVAAGAYQETQYF. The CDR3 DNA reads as TGTGCCAGCAGCGTAGCGGCGGGGGCATACCAAGAGACCCAGTACTTC.

CDR3 sequence: CAWSVRGVKEKLFF. The CDR3 nucleotides are TGTGCCTGGAGTGTACGGGGGGTTAAGGAAAAACTGTTTTTT. The chain has TRBV30 and TRBJ1-4, with D perhaps matching TRBD1 (5 bases). The ends were cut back, 0 bases at V and 8 bases at J, with 13 bases in the middle. Germline V gene sequence: CDR1 GTSNPN, CDR2 SVGIG (reference sequence). The CDR3 covers 14 residues.

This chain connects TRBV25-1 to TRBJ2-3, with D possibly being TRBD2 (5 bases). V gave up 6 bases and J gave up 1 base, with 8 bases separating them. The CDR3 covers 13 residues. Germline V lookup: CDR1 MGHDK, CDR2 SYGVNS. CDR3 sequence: CASSGERTDTQYF. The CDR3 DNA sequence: TGTGCCAGCAGCGGGGAGCGCACAGATACGCAGTATTTT. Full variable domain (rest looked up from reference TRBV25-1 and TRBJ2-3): EADIYQTPRYLVIGTGKKITLECSQTMGHDKMYWYQQDPGMELHLIHYSYGVNSTEKGDLSSESTVSRIRTEHFPLTLESARPSHTSQYLCASSGERTDTQYFGPGTRLTVL.

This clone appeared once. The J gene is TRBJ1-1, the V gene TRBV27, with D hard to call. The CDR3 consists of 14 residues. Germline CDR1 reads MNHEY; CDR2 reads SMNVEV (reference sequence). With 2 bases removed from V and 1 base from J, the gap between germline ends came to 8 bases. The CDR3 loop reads CASSLRRRNTEAFF. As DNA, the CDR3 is TGTGCCAGCAGTTTAAGACGGAGGAACACTGAAGCTTTCTTT.

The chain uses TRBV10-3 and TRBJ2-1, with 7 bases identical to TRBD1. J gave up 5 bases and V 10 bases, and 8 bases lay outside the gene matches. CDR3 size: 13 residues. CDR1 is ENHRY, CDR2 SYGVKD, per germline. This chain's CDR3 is CATFGTDNNEQFF. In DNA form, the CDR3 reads TGTGCCACCTTCGGGACAGATAACAATGAGCAGTTCTTC.

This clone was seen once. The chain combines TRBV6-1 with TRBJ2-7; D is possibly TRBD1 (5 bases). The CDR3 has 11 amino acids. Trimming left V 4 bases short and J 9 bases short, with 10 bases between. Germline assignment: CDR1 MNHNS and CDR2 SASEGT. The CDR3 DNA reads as TGTGCCAGCAGTGCAGGGATAGGGCAGTACTTC. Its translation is CASSAGIGQYF.

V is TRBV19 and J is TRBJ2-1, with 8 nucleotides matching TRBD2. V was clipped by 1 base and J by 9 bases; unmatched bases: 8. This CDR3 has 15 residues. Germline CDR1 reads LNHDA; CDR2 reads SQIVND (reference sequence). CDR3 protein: CASSIVSGGAGEQFF. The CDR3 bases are TGTGCCAGTAGTATAGTCTCGGGGGGGGCCGGTGAGCAGTTCTTC.

CDR3 coding DNA: TGTGCCAGCAGTGTAGGGGGAGCGGGGGAAGGTAATGAGCAGTTCTTC. The encoded protein is CASSVGGAGEGNEQFF. This rearrangement joins TRBV6-1 to TRBJ2-1; 8 bases are a match to TRBD2. CDR3 length equals 16 residues. The V and J ends lost 4 bases and 7 bases, in that order; junction bases with no gene match: 12. The germline CDR1 and CDR2 sequences are MNHNS and SASEGT.

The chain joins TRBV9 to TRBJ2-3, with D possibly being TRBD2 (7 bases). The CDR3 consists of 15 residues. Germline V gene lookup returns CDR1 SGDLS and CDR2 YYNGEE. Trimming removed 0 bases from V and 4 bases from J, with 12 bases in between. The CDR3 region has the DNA TGTGCCAGCAGCGTAGAGGGGGGGGCCCCAGATACGCAGTATTTT. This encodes CASSVEGGAPDTQYF.

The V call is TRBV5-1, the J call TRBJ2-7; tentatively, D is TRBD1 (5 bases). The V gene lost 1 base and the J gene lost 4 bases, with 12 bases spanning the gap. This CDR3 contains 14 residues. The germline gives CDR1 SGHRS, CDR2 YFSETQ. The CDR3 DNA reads TGCGCCAGCAGCTTGCAGGGAATGGAGTACGAGCAGTACTTC. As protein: CASSLQGMEYEQYF.

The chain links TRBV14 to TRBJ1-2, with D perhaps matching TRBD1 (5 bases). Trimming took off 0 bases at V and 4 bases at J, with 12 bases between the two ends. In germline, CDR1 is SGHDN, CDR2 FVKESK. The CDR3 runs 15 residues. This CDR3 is CASSQETDGGYGYTF. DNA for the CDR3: TGTGCCAGCAGCCAAGAGACAGACGGGGGCTATGGCTACACCTTC.

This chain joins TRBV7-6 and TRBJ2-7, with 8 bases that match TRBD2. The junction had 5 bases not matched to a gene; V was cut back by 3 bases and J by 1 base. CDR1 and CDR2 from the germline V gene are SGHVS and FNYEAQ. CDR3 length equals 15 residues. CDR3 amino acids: CASSLSGTRSYEQYF. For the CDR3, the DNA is TGTGCCAGCAGCTTGTCCGGGACTAGATCCTACGAGCAGTACTTC.

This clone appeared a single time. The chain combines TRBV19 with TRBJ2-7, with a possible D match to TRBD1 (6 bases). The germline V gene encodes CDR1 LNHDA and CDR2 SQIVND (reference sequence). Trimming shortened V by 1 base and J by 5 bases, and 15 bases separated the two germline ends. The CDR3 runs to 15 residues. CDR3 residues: CASSIGPQGLHEQYF. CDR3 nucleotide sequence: TGTGCCAGTAGTATAGGCCCACAGGGTCTCCACGAGCAGTACTTC. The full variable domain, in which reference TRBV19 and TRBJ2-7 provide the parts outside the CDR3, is DGGITQSPKYLFRKEGQNVTLSCEQNLNHDAMYWYRQDPGQGLRLIYYSQIVNDFQKGDIAEGYSVSREKKESFPLTVTSAQKNPTAFYLCASSIGPQGLHEQYFGPGTRLTVT.

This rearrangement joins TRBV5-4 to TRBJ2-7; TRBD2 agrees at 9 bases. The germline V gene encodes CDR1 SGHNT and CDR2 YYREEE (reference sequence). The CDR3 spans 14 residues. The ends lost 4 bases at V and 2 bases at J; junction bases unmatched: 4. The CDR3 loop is CASSLAGLAYEQYF. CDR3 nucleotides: TGTGCCAGCAGCCTAGCGGGGCTAGCCTACGAGCAGTACTTC.

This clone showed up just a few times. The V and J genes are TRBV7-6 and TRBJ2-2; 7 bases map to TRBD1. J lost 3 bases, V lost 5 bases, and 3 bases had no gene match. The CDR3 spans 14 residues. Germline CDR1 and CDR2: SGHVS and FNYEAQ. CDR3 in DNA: TGTGCCAGCAGCAAGACAGGGTACACCGGGGAGCTGTTTTTT. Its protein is CASSKTGYTGELFF.

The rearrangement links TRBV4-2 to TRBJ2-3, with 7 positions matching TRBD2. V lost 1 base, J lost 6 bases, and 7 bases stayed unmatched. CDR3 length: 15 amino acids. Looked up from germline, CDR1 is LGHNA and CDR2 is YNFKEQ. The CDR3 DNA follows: TGTGCCAGCAGCCAAGGTTGGCTAGCGGACGATACGCAGTATTTT. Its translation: CASSQGWLADDTQYF.

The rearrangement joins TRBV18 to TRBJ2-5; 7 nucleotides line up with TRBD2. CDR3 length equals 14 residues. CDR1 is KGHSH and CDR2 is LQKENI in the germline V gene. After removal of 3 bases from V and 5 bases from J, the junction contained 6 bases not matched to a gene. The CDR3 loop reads CASSPGRRGETQYF. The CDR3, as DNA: TGTGCCAGCTCACCCGGCAGGCGGGGGGAGACCCAGTACTTC.